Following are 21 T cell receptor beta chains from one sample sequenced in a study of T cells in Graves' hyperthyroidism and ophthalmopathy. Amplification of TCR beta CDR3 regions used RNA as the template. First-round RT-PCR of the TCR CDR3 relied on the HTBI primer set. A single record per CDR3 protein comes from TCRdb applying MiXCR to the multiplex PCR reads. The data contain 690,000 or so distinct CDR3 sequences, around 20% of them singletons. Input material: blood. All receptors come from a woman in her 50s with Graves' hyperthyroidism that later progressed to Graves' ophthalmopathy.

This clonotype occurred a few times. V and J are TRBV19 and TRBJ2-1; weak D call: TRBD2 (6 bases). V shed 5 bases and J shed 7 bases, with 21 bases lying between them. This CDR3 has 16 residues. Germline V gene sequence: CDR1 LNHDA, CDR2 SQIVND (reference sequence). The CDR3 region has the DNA TGTGCCAGTAGTGGCCTGGCGGGGAGGACGGGGAATGAGCAGTTCTTC. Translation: CASSGLAGRTGNEQFF. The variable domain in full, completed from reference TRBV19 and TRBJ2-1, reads DGGITQSPKYLFRKEGQNVTLSCEQNLNHDAMYWYRQDPGQGLRLIYYSQIVNDFQKGDIAEGYSVSREKKESFPLTVTSAQKNPTAFYLCASSGLAGRTGNEQFFGPGTRLTVL.

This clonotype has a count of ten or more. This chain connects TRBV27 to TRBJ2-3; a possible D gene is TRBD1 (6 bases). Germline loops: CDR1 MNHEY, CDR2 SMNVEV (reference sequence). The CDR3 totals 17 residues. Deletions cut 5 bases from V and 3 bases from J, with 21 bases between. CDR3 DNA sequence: TGTGCCAGCAGTCCACCAGGACAGCTGGGGGTTACAGATACGCAGTATTTT. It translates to CASSPPGQLGVTDTQYF.

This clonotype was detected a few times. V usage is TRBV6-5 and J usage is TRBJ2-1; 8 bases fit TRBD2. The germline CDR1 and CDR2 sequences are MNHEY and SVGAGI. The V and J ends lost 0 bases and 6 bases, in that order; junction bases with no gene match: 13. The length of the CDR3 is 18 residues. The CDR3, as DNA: TGTGCCAGCAGTTACTCGAGGGGGGACCGGGGGGGCCCCAATGAGCAGTTCTTC. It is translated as CASSYSRGDRGGPNEQFF.

The CDR3 loop reads CASSLAEGASNQPQHF. As DNA, the CDR3 is TGTGCCAGCAGCTTAGCGGAGGGGGCAAGCAATCAGCCCCAGCATTTT. The chain carries TRBV7-9 and TRBJ1-5, with 7 bases identical to TRBD1. Unmatched junction bases numbered 3, after V lost 0 bases and J lost 1 base. This CDR3 is 16 amino acids long. CDR1 and CDR2 from the germline V gene are SEHNR and FQNEAQ (reference sequence).

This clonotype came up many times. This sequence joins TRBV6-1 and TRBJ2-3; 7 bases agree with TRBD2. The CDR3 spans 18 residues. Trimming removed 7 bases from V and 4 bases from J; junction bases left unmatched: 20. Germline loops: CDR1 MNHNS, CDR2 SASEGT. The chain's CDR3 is CASTRGRGPLAVADTQYF. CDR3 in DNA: TGTGCCAGCACCCGAGGCCGCGGTCCGCTAGCGGTTGCAGATACGCAGTATTTT.

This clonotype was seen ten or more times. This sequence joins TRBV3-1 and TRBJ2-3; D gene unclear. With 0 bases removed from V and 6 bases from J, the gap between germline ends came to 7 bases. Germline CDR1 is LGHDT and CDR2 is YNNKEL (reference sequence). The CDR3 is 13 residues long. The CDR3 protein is CASSQEAQDTQYF. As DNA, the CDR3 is TGTGCCAGCAGCCAAGAAGCACAGGATACGCAGTATTTT.

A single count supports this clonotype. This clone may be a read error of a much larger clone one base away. The chain's CDR3 is CAGSLLDSNYGYTF. DNA for the CDR3: TGTGCCGGCTCACTTCTAGACAGTAACTATGGCTACACCTTC. The chain links TRBV18 to TRBJ1-2, with TRBD1 as a possible D gene (5 bases). Germline V lookup: CDR1 KGHSH, CDR2 LQKENI. CDR3 length: 14 amino acids.

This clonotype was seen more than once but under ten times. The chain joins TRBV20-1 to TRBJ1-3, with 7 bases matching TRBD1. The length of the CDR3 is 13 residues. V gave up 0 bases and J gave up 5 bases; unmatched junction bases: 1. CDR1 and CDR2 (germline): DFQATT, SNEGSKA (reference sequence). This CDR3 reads CSARETGRNTIYF. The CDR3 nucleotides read TGCAGTGCTAGAGAGACAGGGCGAAACACCATATATTTT.

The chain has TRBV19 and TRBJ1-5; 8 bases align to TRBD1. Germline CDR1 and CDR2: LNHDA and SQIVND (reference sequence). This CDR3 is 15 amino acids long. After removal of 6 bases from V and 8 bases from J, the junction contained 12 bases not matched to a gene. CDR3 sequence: CASRDRGQGLEPQHF. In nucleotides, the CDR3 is TGTGCCAGTAGAGATCGAGGACAGGGCTTGGAGCCCCAGCATTTT. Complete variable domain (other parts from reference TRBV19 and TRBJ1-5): DGGITQSPKYLFRKEGQNVTLSCEQNLNHDAMYWYRQDPGQGLRLIYYSQIVNDFQKGDIAEGYSVSREKKESFPLTVTSAQKNPTAFYLCASRDRGQGLEPQHFGDGTRLSIL.

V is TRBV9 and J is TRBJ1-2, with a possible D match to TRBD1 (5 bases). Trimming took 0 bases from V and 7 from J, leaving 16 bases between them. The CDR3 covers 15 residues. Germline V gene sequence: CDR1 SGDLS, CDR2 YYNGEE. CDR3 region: CASSVGFARQGGYTF. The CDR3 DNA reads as TGTGCCAGCAGCGTAGGGTTCGCGAGGCAGGGTGGCTACACCTTC.

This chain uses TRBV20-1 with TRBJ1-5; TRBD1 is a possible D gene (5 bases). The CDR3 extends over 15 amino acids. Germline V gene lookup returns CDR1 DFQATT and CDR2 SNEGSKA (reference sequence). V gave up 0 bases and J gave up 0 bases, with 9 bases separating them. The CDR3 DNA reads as TGCAGTGCTAGAGATTTGGGGGATAGCAATCAGCCCCAGCATTTT. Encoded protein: CSARDLGDSNQPQHF.

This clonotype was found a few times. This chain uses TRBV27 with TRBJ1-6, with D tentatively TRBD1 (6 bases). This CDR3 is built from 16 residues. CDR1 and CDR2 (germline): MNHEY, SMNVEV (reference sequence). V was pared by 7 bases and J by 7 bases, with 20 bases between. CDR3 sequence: CASNQFAGGQNSPLHF. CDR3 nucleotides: TGTGCCAGCAATCAATTCGCTGGGGGACAAAATTCACCCCTCCACTTT.

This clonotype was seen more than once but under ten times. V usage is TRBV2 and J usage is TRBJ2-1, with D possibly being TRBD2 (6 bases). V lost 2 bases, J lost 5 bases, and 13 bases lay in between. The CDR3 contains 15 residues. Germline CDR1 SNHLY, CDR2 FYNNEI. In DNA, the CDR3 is TGTGCCAGCAGTGAACTAGCGCGGGCGAACAATGAGCAGTTCTTC. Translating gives CASSELARANNEQFF.

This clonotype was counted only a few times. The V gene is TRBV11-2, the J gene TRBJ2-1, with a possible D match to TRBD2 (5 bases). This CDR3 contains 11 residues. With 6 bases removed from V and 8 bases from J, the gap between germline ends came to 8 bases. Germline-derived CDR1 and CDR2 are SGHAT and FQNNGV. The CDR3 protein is CASRRADEQFF. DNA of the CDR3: TGTGCCAGCAGGCGGGCAGATGAGCAGTTCTTC.

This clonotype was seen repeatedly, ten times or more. The CDR3 here is CASSLARAGDTYNEQFF. The CDR3 DNA is TGTGCCAGCAGCTTAGCAAGAGCGGGGGACACCTACAATGAGCAGTTCTTC. V usage is TRBV7-9 and J usage is TRBJ2-1; 8 bases line up with TRBD2. Germline CDR1 SEHNR, CDR2 FQNEAQ (reference sequence). The CDR3 contains 17 residues. With 0 bases clipped from V and 2 bases from J, the junction kept 6 bases outside the gene matches.

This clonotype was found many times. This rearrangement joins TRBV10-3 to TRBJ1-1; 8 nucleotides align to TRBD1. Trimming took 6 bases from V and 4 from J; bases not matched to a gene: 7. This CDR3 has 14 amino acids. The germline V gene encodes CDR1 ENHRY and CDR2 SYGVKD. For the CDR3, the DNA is TGTGCCATCAGGATGACAGGGGTGGCCACTGAAGCTTTCTTT. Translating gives CAIRMTGVATEAFF.

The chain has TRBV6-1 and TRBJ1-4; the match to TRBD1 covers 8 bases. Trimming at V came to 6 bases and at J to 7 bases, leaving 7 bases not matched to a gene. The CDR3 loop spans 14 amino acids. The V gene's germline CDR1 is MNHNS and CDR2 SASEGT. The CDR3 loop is CASSPDRDREKLFF. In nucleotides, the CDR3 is TGTGCCAGCAGCCCGGACAGGGATCGTGAAAAACTGTTTTTT.

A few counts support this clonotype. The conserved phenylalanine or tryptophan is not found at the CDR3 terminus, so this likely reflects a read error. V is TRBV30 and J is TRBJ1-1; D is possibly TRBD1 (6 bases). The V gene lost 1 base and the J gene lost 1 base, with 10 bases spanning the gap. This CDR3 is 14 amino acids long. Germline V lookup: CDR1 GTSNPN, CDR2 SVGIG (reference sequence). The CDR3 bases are TGTGCCTGGAGTGCCCCGACAGGGAACACTGAAGCTTTCCTT. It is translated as CAWSAPTGNTEAFL.

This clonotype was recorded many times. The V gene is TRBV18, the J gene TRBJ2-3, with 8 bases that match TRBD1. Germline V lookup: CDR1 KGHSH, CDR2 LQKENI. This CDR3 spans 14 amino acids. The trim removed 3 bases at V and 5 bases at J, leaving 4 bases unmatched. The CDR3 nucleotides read TGTGCCAGCTCACCGAGGACAGGGCAAGATACGCAGTATTTT. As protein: CASSPRTGQDTQYF.

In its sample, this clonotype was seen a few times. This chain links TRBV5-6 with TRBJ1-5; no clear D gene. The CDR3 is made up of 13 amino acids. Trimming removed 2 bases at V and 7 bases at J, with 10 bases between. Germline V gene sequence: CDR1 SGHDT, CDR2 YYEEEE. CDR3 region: CASSFGLHQPQHF. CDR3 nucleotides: TGTGCCAGCAGCTTTGGGTTACACCAGCCCCAGCATTTT.

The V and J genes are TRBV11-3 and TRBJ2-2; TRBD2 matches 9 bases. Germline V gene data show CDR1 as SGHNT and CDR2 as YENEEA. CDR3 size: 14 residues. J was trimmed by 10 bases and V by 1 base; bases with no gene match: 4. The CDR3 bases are TGTGCCAGCAGCTTAGGAGCTAGCGGGGAGGAGCTGTTTTTT. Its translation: CASSLGASGEELFF.